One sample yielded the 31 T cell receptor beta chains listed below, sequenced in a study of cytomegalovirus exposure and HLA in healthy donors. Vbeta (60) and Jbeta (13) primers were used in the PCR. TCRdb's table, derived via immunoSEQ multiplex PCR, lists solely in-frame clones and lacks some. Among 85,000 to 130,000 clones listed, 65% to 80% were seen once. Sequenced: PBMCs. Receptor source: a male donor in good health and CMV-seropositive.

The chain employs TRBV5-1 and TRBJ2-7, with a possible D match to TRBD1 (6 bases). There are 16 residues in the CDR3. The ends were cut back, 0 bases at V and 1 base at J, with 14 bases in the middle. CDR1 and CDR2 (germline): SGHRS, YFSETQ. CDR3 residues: CASSLGPQGKSYEQYF. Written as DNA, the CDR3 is TGCGCCAGCAGCTTGGGACCACAGGGAAAGTCCTACGAGCAGTACTTC.

CDR3 in DNA: TGTGCCAGCAGCGTAGGGGGGACAGGGGAAGCTTTCTTT. Its translation is CASSVGGTGEAFF. This chain connects TRBV9 to TRBJ1-1, with TRBD1 matching 9 bases. The CDR3 is 13 residues long. The V segment lost 0 bases and the J segment 8 bases; nucleotides outside the gene matches: 2. Germline CDR1 is SGDLS and CDR2 is YYNGEE. Using reference TRBV9 and TRBJ1-1 for the parts outside the CDR3, the full variable domain is DSGVTQTPKHLITATGQRVTLRCSPRSGDLSVYWYQQSLDQGLQFLIQYYNGEERAKGNILERFSAQQFPDLHSELNLSSLELGDSALYFCASSVGGTGEAFFGQGTRLTVV.

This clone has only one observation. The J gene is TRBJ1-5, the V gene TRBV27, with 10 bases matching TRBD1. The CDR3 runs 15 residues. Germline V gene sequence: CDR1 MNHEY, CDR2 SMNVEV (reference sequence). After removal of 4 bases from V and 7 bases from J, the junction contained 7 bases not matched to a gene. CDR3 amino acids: CASSWSGTGVQPQHF. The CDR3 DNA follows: TGTGCCAGCAGTTGGAGCGGGACAGGGGTCCAGCCCCAGCATTTT.

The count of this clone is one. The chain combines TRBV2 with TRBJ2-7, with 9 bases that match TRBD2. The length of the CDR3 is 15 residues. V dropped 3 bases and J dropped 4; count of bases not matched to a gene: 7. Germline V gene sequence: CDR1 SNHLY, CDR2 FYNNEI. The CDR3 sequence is CASSDEREVFYEQYF. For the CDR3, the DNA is TGTGCCAGCAGTGACGAGCGGGAGGTGTTTTACGAGCAGTACTTC.

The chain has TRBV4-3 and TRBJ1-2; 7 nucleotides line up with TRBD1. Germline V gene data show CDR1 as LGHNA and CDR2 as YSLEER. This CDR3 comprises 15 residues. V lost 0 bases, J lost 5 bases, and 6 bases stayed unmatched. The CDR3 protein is CASSQERTGHYGYTF. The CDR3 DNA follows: TGCGCCAGCAGCCAAGAGAGGACAGGACATTATGGCTACACCTTC.

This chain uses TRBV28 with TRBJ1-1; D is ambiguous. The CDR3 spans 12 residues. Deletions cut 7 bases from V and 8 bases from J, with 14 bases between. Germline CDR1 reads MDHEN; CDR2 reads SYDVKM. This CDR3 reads CASTLERREAFF. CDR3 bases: TGTGCCAGCACCCTGGAGAGAAGGGAAGCTTTCTTT.

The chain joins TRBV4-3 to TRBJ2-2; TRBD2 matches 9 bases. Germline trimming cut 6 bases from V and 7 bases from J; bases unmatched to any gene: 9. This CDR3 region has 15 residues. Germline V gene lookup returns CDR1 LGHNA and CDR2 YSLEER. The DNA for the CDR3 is TGCGCCAGCAGGCAGGCGGGGGGGCCGAACGGGGAGCTGTTTTTT. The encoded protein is CASRQAGGPNGELFF.

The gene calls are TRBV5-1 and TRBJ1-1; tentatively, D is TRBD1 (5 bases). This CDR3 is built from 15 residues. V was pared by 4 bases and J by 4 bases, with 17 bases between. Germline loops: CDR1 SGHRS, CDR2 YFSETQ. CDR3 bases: TGCGCCAGCAGCAGGTCGTCCGGGGGAGGCACTGAAGCTTTCTTT. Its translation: CASSRSSGGGTEAFF.

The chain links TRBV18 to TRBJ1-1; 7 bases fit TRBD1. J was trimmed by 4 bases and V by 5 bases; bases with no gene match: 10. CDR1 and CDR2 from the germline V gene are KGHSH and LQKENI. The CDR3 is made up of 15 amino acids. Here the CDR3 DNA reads TGTGCCAGCTCATTAATTACAGGGGTTGGCACTGAAGCTTTCTTT. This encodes CASSLITGVGTEAFF. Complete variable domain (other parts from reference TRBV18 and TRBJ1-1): NAGVMQNPRHLVRRRGQEARLRCSPMKGHSHVYWYRQLPEEGLKFMVYLQKENIIDESGMPKERFSAEFPKEGPSILRIQQVVRGDSAAYFCASSLITGVGTEAFFGQGTRLTVV.

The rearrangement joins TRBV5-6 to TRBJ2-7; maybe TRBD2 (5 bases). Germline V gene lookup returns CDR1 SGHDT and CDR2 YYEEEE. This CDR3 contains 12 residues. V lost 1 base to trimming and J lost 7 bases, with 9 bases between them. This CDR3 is CASSLPTGEQYF. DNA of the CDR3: TGTGCCAGCAGCTTGCCGACGGGAGAGCAGTACTTC.

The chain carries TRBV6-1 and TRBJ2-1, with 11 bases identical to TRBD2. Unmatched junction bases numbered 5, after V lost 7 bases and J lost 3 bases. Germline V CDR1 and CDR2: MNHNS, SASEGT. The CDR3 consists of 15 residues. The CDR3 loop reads CASTLLAGDYNEQFF. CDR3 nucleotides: TGTGCCAGCACCTTACTAGCGGGAGACTACAATGAGCAGTTCTTC.

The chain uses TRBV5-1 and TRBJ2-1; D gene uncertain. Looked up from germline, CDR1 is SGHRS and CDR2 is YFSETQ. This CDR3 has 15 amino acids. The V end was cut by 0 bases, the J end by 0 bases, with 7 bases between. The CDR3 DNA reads TGCGCCAGCAGCTTGGGAGTCAACTCCTACAATGAGCAGTTCTTC. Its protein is CASSLGVNSYNEQFF. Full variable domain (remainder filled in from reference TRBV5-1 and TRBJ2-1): KAGVTQTPRYLIKTRGQQVTLSCSPISGHRSVSWYQQTPGQGLQFLFEYFSETQRNKGNFPGRFSGRQFSNSRSEMNVSTLELGDSALYLCASSLGVNSYNEQFFGPGTRLTVL.

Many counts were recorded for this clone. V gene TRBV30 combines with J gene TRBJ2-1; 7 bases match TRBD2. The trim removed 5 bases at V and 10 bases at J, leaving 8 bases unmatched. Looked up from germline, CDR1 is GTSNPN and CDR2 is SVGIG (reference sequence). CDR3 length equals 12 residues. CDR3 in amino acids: CAWSRESGEQFF. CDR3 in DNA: TGTGCCTGGTCGCGGGAGTCAGGGGAGCAGTTCTTC.

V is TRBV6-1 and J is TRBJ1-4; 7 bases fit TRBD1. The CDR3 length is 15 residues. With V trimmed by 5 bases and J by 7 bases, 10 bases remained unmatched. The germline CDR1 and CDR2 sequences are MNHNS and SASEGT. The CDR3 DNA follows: TGTGCCAGCAGTTCAAGGGGGCGCCCGGTTGAAAAACTGTTTTTT. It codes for CASSSRGRPVEKLFF.

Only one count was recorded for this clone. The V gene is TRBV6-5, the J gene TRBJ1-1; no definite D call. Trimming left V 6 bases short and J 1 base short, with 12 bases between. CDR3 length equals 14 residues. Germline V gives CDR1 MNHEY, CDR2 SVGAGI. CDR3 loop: CASSLETSNTEAFF. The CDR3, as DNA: TGTGCCAGCAGCCTGGAGACCTCGAACACTGAAGCTTTCTTT.

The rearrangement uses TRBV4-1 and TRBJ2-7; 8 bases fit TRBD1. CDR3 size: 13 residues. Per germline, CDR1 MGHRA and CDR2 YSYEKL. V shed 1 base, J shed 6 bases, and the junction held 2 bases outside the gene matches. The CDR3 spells CASSQADRVEQYF. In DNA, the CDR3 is TGCGCCAGCAGCCAAGCGGACAGGGTCGAGCAGTACTTC.

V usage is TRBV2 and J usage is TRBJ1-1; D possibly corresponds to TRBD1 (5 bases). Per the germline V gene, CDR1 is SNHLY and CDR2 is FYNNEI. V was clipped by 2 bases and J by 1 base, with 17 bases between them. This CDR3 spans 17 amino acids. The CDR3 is CASSESGALWGNTEAFF. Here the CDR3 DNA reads TGTGCCAGCAGTGAATCTGGGGCCCTTTGGGGGAACACTGAAGCTTTCTTT. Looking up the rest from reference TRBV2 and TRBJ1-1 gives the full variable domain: EPEVTQTPSHQVTQMGQEVILRCVPISNHLYFYWYRQILGQKVEFLVSFYNNEISEKSEIFDDQFSVERPDGSNFTLKIRSTKLEDSAMYFCASSESGALWGNTEAFFGQGTRLTVV.

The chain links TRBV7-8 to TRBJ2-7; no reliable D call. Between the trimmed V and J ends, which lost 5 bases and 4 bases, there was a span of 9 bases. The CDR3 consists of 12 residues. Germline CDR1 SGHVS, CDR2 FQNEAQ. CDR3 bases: TGTGCCAGCAGCCTACTGCCTTACGAGCAGTACTTC. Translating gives CASSLLPYEQYF.

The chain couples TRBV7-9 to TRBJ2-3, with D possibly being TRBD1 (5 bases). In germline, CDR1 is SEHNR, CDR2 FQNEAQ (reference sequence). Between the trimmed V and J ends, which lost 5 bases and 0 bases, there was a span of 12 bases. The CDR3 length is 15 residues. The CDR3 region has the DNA TGTGCCAGCAGCCAGGGAAGTTCTAGCACAGATACGCAGTATTTT. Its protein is CASSQGSSSTDTQYF.

The DNA for the CDR3 is TGTGCCAGCAGTTACAGGTTGAGTTCGGGGGGCGAGTACTTC. Its translation is CASSYRLSSGGEYF. The chain links TRBV6-5 to TRBJ2-7; TRBD2 is a possible D gene (7 bases). The CDR3 length is 14 residues. V lost 2 bases, J lost 11 bases, and 19 bases lay in between. Germline values: CDR1 MNHEY, CDR2 SVGAGI.

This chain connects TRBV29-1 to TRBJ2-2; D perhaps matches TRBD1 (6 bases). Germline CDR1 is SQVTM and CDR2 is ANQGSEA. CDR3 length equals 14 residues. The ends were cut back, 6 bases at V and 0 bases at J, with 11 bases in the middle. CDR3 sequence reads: CSVTGQPNTGELFF. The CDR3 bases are TGCAGCGTAACGGGACAACCGAACACCGGGGAGCTGTTTTTT.

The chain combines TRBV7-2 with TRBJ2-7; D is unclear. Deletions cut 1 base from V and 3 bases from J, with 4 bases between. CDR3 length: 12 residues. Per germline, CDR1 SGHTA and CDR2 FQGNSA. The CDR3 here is CASSLVNYEQYF. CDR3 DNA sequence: TGTGCCAGCAGCTTAGTAAACTACGAGCAGTACTTC.

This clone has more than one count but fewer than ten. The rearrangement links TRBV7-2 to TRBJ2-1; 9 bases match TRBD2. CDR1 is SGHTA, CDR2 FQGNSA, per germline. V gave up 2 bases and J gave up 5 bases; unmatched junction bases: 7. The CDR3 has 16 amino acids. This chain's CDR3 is CASSLPRASGDNEQFF. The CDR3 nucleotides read TGTGCCAGCAGCTTACCCCGGGCTAGCGGGGACAATGAGCAGTTCTTC. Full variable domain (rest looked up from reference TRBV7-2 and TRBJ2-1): GAGVSQSPSNKVTEKGKDVELRCDPISGHTALYWYRQSLGQGLEFLIYFQGNSAPDKSGLPSDRFSAERTGGSVSTLTIQRTQQEDSAVYLCASSLPRASGDNEQFFGPGTRLTVL.

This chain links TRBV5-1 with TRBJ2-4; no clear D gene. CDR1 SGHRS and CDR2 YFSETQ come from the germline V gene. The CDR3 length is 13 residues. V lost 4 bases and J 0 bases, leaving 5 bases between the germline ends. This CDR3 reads CASSPLAKNIQYF. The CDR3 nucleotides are TGCGCCAGCAGCCCTTTAGCCAAAAACATTCAGTACTTC. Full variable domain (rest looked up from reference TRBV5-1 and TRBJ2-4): KAGVTQTPRYLIKTRGQQVTLSCSPISGHRSVSWYQQTPGQGLQFLFEYFSETQRNKGNFPGRFSGRQFSNSRSEMNVSTLELGDSALYLCASSPLAKNIQYFGAGTRLSVL.

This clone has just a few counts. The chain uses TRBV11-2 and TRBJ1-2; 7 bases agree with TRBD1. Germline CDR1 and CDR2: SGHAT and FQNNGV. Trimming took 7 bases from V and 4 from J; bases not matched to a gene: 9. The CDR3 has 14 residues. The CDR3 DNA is TGTGCCAGCACCATTGCCGGGACAGCCTATGGCTACACCTTC. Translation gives CASTIAGTAYGYTF.

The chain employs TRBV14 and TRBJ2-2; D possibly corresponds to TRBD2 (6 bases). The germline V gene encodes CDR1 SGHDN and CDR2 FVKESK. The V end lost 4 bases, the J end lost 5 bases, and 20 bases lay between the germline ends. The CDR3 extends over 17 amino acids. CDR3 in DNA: TGTGCCAGCAGCCTCGCACAAGAAAGCCTAGCGACCGGGGAGCTGTTTTTT. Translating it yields CASSLAQESLATGELFF.

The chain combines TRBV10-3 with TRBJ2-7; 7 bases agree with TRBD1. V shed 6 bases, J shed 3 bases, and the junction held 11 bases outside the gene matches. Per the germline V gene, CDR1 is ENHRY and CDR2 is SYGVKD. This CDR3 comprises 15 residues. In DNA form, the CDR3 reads TGTGCCATCAGACGGACAGGCGAACAGAGCTACGAGCAGTACTTC. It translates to CAIRRTGEQSYEQYF.

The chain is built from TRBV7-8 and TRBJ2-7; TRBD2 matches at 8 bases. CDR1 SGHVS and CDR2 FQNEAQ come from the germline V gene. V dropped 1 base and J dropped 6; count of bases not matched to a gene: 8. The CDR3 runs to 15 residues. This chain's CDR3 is CASSLEGTRGSEQYF. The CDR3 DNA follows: TGTGCCAGCAGCTTAGAAGGGACTAGAGGGTCCGAGCAGTACTTC.

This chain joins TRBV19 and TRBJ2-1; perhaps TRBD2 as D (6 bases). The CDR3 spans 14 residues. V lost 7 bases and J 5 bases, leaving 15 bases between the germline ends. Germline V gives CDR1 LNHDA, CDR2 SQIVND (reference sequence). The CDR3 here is CASTSDYYNNEQFF. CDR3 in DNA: TGTGCCAGTACCTCGGACTACTATAACAATGAGCAGTTCTTC.

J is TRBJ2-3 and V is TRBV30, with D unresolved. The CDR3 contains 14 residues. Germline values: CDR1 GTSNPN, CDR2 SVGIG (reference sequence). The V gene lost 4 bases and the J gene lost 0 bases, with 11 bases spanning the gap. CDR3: CAWIPAVSTDTQYF. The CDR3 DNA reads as TGTGCCTGGATTCCCGCGGTTAGCACAGATACGCAGTATTTT.

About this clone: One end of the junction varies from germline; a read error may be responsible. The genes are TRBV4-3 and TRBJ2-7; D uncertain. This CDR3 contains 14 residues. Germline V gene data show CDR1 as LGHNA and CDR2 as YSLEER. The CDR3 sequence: CASSQGRSSYEQYF. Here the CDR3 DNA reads TGCGCCAGCAGTCAAGGACGGAGCTCCTACGAGCAGTACTTC.